One sample yielded the 12 T cell receptor beta chains listed below, sequenced in a study of TIL therapy for anti-PD-1-resistant metastatic lung cancer. The time point here: pre-treatment sample, taken before nivolumab and TIL therapy. The libraries were made with immunoSEQ v3. Measured with immunoSEQ multiplex PCR; TCRdb has only the in-frame clones, and not every one. The sample has about 52,000 clones, 70% to 80% seen once. Sequences were derived from blood, sampled at baseline. All receptors come from a woman aged 30 to 85 with non-small cell lung cancer.

As DNA, the CDR3 is TGTGCCAGCAGCTTACGGACAGAAGAGACCCAGTACTTC. It is translated as CASSLRTEETQYF. The rearrangement links TRBV13 to TRBJ2-5, with TRBD1 as a possible D gene (6 bases). This CDR3 comprises 13 residues. Germline CDR1 is PRHDT and CDR2 is FYEKMQ (reference sequence). Trimming removed 2 bases at V and 3 bases at J, with 7 bases between.

The chain uses TRBV29-1 and TRBJ2-7; 7 bases are shared with TRBD1. CDR1 is SQVTM, CDR2 ANQGSEA, per germline. The CDR3 length is 13 residues. The V gene end was trimmed by 6 bases and the J gene end by 2 bases; junction bases not matched to a gene: 7. The CDR3 spells CSVGDRVAYEQYF. CDR3 coding DNA: TGCAGCGTAGGCGACAGGGTCGCCTACGAGCAGTACTTC.

The chain uses TRBV5-4 and TRBJ2-5, with 9 bases identical to TRBD2. This CDR3 is built from 17 residues. Trimming removed 4 bases from V and 4 bases from J; junction bases left unmatched: 14. Germline CDR1 reads SGHNT; CDR2 reads YYREEE (reference sequence). CDR3: CASSPGGGGRARETQYF. CDR3 in DNA: TGTGCCAGCAGCCCGGGGGGTGGCGGGAGGGCCCGAGAGACCCAGTACTTC. Supplemented by reference TRBV5-4 and TRBJ2-5, the full variable domain reads ETGVTQSPTHLIKTRGQQVTLRCSSQSGHNTVSWYQQALGQGPQFIFQYYREEENGRGNFPPRFSGLQFPNYSSELNVNALELDDSALYLCASSPGGGGRARETQYFGPGTRLLVL.

J is TRBJ1-3 and V is TRBV6-5, with D hard to call. The V end lost 0 bases, the J end lost 4 bases, and 13 bases lay between the germline ends. Germline V gene lookup returns CDR1 MNHEY and CDR2 SVGAGI. The CDR3 loop spans 16 amino acids. For the CDR3, the DNA is TGTGCCAGCAGTTACTCGATCGGTAGATCAGGAAACACCATATATTTT. The encoded protein is CASSYSIGRSGNTIYF.

The V and J genes are TRBV25-1 and TRBJ2-7; D may correspond to TRBD1 or TRBD2 (6 bases each). This CDR3 region has 15 residues. V was cut by 1 base and J by 0 bases, with 10 bases left in between. The V gene's germline CDR1 is MGHDK and CDR2 SYGVNS. The CDR3 DNA reads as TGTGCCAGCAGTGAATTAACGGGGGCCTCCTACGAGCAGTACTTC. Protein sequence: CASSELTGASYEQYF.

The CDR3 is CASSIGANTEAFF. In nucleotides, the CDR3 is TGTGCCAGTAGTATTGGCGCTAACACTGAAGCTTTCTTT. The rearrangement links TRBV19 to TRBJ1-1; D is unclear. V was pared by 3 bases and J by 2 bases, with 7 bases between. Germline lookup yields CDR1 LNHDA and CDR2 SQIVND (reference sequence). The CDR3 extends over 13 amino acids.

The rearrangement uses TRBV19 and TRBJ1-2; 11 nucleotides agree with TRBD1. CDR1 and CDR2 (germline): LNHDA, SQIVND (reference sequence). V trimming: 7 bases; J trimming: 5 bases; junction bases outside the gene matches: 12. CDR3 length equals 16 residues. For the CDR3, the DNA is TGTGCCAGTAAAGAAGGGACAGGGGGTTTGGGGTATGGCTACACCTTC. This translates into CASKEGTGGLGYGYTF. Together with reference TRBV19 and TRBJ1-2, the CDR3 gives the full variable domain: DGGITQSPKYLFRKEGQNVTLSCEQNLNHDAMYWYRQDPGQGLRLIYYSQIVNDFQKGDIAEGYSVSREKKESFPLTVTSAQKNPTAFYLCASKEGTGGLGYGYTFGSGTRLTVV.

This clone was observed a single time. This chain links TRBV5-1 with TRBJ2-7; 7 positions match TRBD2. J lost 5 bases, V lost 0 bases, and 8 bases had no gene match. Germline V gives CDR1 SGHRS, CDR2 YFSETQ. This CDR3 comprises 15 residues. The CDR3 loop is CASSLVAGALNEQYF. In DNA form, the CDR3 reads TGCGCCAGCAGCTTGGTGGCGGGAGCGCTAAACGAGCAGTACTTC.

The V call is TRBV5-1, the J call TRBJ2-1; TRBD1 is a possible D gene (5 bases). The germline gives CDR1 SGHRS, CDR2 YFSETQ. With 0 bases removed from V and 0 bases from J, the gap between germline ends came to 10 bases. This CDR3 is built from 16 residues. The DNA of the CDR3 is TGCGCCAGCAGCTTGGAGGGGTTGAGCTCCTACAATGAGCAGTTCTTC. It specifies CASSLEGLSSYNEQFF.

The V call is TRBV27, the J call TRBJ2-4; D remains ambiguous. The germline V gene has CDR1 MNHEY and CDR2 SMNVEV (reference sequence). V lost 6 bases and J lost 2, with 8 bases in between. The CDR3 runs 13 residues. The CDR3 sequence is CASSYGPKNIQYF. The CDR3 bases are TGTGCCAGCAGCTACGGGCCCAAAAACATTCAGTACTTC.

The V call is TRBV6-1, the J call TRBJ1-5, with a possible D match to TRBD1 (6 bases). The length of the CDR3 is 17 residues. Germline values: CDR1 MNHNS, CDR2 SASEGT. Deletions cut 1 base from V and 4 bases from J, with 17 bases between. CDR3 nucleotides: TGTGCCAGCAGTGAAGTTATGGGGGGAGGGGGAAATCAGCCCCAGCATTTT. Residues: CASSEVMGGGGNQPQHF.

This sequence joins TRBV28 and TRBJ1-2, with D unclear. Trimming took off 2 bases at V and 2 bases at J, with 6 bases between the two ends. Germline loops: CDR1 MDHEN, CDR2 SYDVKM. The CDR3 contains 13 residues. The CDR3 is CASSLRGNYGYTF. CDR3 nucleotide sequence: TGTGCCAGCAGTTTACGAGGGAACTATGGCTACACCTTC.